This TCR beta chain was obtained from a study of tissue T cells after allogeneic stem cell transplantation. Findings and limits, study-wide: TCR repertoires tracked anatomic similarity, regardless of disease or transplant status. Across patients, clones rarely overlapped, yet motif clusters were shared tissue-specifically.

Concerning this clone itself: The antigen is undetermined. Gene names are mouse gene names. The observed sequence ends 1 residue before the CDR3 terminus, with the missing tail filled in from the germline J gene.

CDR3 size: 15 residues. The V gene end was trimmed by 0 bases and the J gene end by 7 bases; junction bases not matched to a gene: 5. Germline V gene sequence: CDR1 FNHDT, CDR2 SITEND (reference sequence). TCRbeta CDR3 was sequenced at survey depth with template counts. Sequenced by immunoSEQ multiplex PCR; TCRdb stores in-frame clones only, minus some. The sample gives about 48,000 clones, nearly 75% of which show up once; under 0.9% is in the top ten. The sample taken for sequencing was sorted cells pooled from one or two spleens. V gene TRBV19 combines with J gene TRBJ2-1; 9 bases are shared with TRBD1. This clonotype was sampled from a pool of C57BL/6 mice in good health. CDR3 bases read: TGTGCCAGCAGTATAGAGGACAGGGGAGGAGCTGAGCAGTTC. It codes for CASSIEDRGGAEQF. The whole CDR3 protein is CASSIEDRGGAEQFF.